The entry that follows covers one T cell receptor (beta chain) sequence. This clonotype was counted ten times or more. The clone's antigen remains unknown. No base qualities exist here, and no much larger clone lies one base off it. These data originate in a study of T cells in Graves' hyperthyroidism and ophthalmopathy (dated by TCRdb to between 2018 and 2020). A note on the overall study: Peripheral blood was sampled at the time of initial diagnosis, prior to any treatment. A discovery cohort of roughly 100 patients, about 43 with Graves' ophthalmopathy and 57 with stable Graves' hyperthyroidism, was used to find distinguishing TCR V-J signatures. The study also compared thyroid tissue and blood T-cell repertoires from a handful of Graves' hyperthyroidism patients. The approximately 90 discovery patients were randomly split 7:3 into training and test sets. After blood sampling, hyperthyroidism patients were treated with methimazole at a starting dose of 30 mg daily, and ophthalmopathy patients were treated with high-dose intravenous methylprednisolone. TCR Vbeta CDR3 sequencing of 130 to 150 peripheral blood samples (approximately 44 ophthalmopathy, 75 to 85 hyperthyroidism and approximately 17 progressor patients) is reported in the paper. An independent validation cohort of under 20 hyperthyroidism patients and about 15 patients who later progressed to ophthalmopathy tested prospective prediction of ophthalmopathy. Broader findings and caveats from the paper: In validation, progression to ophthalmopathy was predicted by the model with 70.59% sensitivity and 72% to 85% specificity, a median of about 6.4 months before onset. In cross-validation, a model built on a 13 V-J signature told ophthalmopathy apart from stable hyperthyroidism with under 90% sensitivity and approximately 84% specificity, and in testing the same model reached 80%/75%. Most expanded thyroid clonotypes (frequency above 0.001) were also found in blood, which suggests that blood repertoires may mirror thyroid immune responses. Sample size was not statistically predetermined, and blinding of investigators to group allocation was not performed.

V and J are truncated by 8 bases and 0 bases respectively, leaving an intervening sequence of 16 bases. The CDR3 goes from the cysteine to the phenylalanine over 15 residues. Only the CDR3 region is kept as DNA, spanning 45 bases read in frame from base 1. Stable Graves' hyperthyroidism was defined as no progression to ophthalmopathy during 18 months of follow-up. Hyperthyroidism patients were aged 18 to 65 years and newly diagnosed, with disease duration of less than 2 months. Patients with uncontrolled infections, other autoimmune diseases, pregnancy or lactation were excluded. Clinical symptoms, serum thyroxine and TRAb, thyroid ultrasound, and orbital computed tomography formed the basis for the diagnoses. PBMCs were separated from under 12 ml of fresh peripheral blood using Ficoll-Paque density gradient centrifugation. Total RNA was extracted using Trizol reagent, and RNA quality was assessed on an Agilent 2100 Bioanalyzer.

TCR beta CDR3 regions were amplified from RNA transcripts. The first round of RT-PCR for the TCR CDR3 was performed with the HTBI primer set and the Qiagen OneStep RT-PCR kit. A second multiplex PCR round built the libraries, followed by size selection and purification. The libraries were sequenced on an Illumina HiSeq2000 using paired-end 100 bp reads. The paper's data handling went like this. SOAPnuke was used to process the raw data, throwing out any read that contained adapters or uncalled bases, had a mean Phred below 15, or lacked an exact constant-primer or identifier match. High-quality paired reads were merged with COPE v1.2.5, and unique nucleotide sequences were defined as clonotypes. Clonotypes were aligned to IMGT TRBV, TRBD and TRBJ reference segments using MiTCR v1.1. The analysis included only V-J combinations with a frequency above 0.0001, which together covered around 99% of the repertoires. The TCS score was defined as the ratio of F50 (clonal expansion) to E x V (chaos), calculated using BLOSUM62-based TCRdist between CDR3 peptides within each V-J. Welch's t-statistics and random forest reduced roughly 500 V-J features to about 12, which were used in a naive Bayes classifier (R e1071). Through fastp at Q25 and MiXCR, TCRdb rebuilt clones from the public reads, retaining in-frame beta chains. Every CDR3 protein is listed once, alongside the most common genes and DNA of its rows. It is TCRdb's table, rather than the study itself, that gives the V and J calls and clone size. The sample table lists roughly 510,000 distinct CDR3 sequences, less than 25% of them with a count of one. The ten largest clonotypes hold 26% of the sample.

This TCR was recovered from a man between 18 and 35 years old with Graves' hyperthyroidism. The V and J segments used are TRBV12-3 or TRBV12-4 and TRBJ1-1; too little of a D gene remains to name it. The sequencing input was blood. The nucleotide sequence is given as TGTGCCAGCCGCTCAGGACCCTCTATGAACACTGAAGCTTTCTTT. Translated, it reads CASRSGPSMNTEAFF.